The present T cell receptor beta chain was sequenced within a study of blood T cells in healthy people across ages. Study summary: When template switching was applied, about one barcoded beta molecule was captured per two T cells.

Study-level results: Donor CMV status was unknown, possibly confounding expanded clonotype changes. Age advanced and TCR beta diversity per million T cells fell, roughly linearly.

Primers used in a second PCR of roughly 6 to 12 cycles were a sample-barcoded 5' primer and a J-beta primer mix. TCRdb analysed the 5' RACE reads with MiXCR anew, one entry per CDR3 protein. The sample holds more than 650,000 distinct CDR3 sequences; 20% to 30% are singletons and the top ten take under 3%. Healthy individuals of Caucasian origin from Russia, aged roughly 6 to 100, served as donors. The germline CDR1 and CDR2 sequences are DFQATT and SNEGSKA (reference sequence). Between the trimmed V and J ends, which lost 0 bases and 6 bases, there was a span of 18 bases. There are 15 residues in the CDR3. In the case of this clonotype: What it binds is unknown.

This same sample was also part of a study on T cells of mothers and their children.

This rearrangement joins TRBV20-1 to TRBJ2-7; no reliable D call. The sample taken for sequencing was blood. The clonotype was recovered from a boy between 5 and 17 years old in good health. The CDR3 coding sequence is TGCAGTGCTAGAGATAAGGCATCTATCCCCGTCGAGCAGTACTTC. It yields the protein CSARDKASIPVEQYF.